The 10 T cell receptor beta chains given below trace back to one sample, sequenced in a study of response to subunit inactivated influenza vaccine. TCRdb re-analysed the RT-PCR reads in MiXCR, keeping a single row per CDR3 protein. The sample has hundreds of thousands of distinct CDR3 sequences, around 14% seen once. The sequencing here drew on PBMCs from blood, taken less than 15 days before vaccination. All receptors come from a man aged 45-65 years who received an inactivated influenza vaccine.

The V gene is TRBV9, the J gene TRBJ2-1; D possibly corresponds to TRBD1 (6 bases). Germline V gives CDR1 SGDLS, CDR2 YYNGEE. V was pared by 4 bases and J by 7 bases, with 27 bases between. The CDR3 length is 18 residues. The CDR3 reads CASSLAGASGSLWNEQFF. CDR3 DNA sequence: TGTGCCAGCAGCCTAGCAGGGGCTTCAGGCTCATTGTGGAATGAGCAGTTCTTC.

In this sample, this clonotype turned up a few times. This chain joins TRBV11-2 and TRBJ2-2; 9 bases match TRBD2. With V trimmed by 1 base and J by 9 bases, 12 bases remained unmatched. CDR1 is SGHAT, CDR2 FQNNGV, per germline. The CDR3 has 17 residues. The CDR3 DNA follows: TGTGCCAGCAGCTTAGTTCTAGCGGGAATGAAAGGCCGGGAGCTGTTTTTT. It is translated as CASSLVLAGMKGRELFF.

The CDR3 sequence: CASSLISGGTGQFF. CDR3 DNA sequence: TGTGCCAGCAGCTTAATTTCGGGGGGGACTGGGCAGTTCTTC. The chain uses TRBV7-9 and TRBJ2-1, with 8 positions matching TRBD2. From germline, CDR1 is SEHNR and CDR2 FQNEAQ (reference sequence). CDR3 length: 14 amino acids. V dropped 2 bases and J dropped 12; count of bases not matched to a gene: 9.

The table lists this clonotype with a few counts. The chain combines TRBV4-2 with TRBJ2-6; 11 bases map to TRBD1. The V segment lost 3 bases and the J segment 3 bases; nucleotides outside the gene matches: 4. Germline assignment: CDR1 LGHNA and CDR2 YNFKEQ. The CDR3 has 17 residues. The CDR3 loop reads CASSQGDRGFGANVLTF. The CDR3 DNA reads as TGTGCCAGCAGCCAGGGGGACAGGGGGTTTGGGGCCAACGTCCTGACTTTC.

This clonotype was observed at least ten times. CDR3 in amino acids: CASSTYMGGVSPYEQYF. The CDR3 nucleotides are TGTGCCAGCAGTACCTACATGGGCGGGGTATCCCCCTACGAGCAGTACTTC. The chain combines TRBV28 with TRBJ2-7, with TRBD2 as a possible D gene (6 bases). Between the trimmed V and J ends, which lost 5 bases and 2 bases, there was a span of 22 bases. The CDR3 contains 17 residues. Germline values: CDR1 MDHEN, CDR2 SYDVKM.

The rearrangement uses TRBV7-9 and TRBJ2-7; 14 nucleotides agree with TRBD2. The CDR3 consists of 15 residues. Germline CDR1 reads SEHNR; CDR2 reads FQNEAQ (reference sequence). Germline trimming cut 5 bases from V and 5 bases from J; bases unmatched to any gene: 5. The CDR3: CASSTGTSGSNEQYF. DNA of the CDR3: TGTGCCAGCAGCACCGGGACTAGCGGGAGCAACGAGCAGTACTTC.

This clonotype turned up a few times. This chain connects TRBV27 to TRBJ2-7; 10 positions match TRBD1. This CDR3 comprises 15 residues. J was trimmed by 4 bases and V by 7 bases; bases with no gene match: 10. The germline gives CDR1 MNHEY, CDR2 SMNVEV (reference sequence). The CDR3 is CASTSWDRGGYEQYF. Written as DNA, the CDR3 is TGTGCCAGCACCTCTTGGGACAGGGGAGGGTACGAGCAGTACTTC.

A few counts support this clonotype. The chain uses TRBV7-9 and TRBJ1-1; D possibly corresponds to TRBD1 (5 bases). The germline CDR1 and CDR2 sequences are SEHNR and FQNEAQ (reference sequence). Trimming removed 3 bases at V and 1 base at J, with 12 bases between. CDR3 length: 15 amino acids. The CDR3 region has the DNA TGTGCCAGCAGCTTGACGACAGATCCGAACACTGAAGCTTTCTTT. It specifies CASSLTTDPNTEAFF.

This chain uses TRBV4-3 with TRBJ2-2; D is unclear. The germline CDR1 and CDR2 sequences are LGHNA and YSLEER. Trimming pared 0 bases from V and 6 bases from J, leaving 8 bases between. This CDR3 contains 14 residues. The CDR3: CASSQDVIAGELFF. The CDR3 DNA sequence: TGCGCCAGCAGCCAAGATGTGATCGCCGGGGAGCTGTTTTTT.

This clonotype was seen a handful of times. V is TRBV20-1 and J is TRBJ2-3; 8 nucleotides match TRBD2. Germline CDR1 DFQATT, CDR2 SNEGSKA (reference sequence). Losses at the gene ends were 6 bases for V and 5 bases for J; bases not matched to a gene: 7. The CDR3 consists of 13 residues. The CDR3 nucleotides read TGCAGTGCCGGGGGGGCCGACCAAGATACGCAGTATTTT. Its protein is CSAGGADQDTQYF.